The rows below give T cell receptor beta chains drawn from one sample of a study of shared clonotypes between healthy human individuals. Clones were read by immunoSEQ multiplex PCR, and TCRdb kept only the in-frame ones, dropping some. This sample yields about 1.1 million clones, of which approximately 80% are seen a single time; about 0.94% belongs to the top ten. The sequencing sample was made of memory CD4+ T cells from PBMCs. The receptors come from a man younger than 35 in good health. Some clones in this sample may be carry-over from other donors' samples. Both conserved end residues are part of each CDR3. Fields, in order: V gene, clone size, CDR3 protein. Size is omitted from some rows. Given values are once, few, many or a class for expanded clones.

TRBV11-2 - CASSLLGTSGSETQYF
TRBV2 - CASTIRRRSGANVLTF
TRBV19 - CASMDQPGGYEQYF
TRBV2 - CASRGQGVGELFF
TRBV6-1 few CASTRSQGDNQPQHF
TRBV5-4 - CASSHLRDTEAFF
TRBV19 - CASSSGSVADAGEQFF
TRBV28 - CASSFHTSGKSYEQYF
TRBV30 once CAWSPGIEKTQYF
TRBV14 - CASSPHWGSTTEAFF
TRBV12-1 - CASSFVIWGQNTGELFF
TRBV5-5 - CASSLEGDPRWPQHF
TRBV19 - CASSTPRGRGNQPQHF
TRBV2 - CASIKNRAYGYTF
TRBV30 - CAWSLDGYYEQYF
TRBV7-3 - CASSLGTSGRVDEQFF
TRBV19 - CASSIDKGGTGTREQYF
TRBV27 few CASRDTPNEKLFF
TRBV10-3 - CAISAAYGYTF
TRBV7-2 few CASTTEPLRGGELFF
TRBV6-6 - CASSSGPAWDGYTF
TRBV4-1 - CASSQRTGPIYGYTF
TRBV4-2 - CASSSRAGAADTQYF
TRBV19 - CASSIVSLGQSDEKLFF
TRBV11-3 - CASSLDLREAPETQYF
TRBV28 - CASSPPRQGWESYEQYF
TRBV5-1 - CASSPLAGSNQPQHF
TRBV27 - CATRTHGPYGYTF
TRBV29-1 - CSVGTPHSYEQYF
TRBV6-6 - CASSPPRAGLTDTQYF
TRBV15 - CATSNQGGDQPQHF
TRBV5-1 once CASFQGPNNEQFF
TRBV27 - CASISKGTTRRGSYNEQFF
TRBV7-3 - CASSFGGGPGELFF
TRBV11-3 - CASNRGGRRQETQYF
TRBV18 - CASSPGEGWGRIPEAFF
TRBV10-3 few CAIRQGLETEAFF